One sample yielded the 26 T cell receptor beta chains listed below, sequenced in a study of shared clonotypes between healthy human individuals. CD45RO-negative, CCR7-positively selected cells formed the naive CD8 fraction, excluding terminally differentiated effector memory CD45RA+ cells. Generated by immunoSEQ multiplex PCR, the TCRdb table keeps only in-frame clones and is missing some. The table records around 2.1 million clones, 85% to 95% of them present only once. The source material was naive CD8+ T cells from PBMCs. Receptors originate from a young man in good health. Some clones in this sample may be carry-over from other donors' samples.

The CDR3 protein is CASSYGRGRTTGELFF. CDR3 sequence (DNA): TGTGCCAGCAGCTACGGGAGGGGGCGTACCACCGGGGAGCTGTTTTTT. This chain uses TRBV11-3 with TRBJ2-2; tentative D call: TRBD2 (8 bases). Germline CDR1 and CDR2: SGHNT and YENEEA. Trimming left V 4 bases short and J 4 bases short, with 16 bases between. This CDR3 spans 16 amino acids.

The chain employs TRBV5-6 and TRBJ2-1; tentative D call: TRBD2 (5 bases). The CDR3 is 16 residues long. Germline CDR1 SGHDT, CDR2 YYEEEE. V lost 4 bases and J lost 2, with 16 bases in between. DNA for the CDR3: TGTGCCAGCAGCCCCGTAGGTAGCGCCGCCTACAATGAGCAGTTCTTC. Protein sequence: CASSPVGSAAYNEQFF.

About this clone itself: Other DNA variants within this sample encode the same CDR3. The chain carries TRBV5-1 and TRBJ2-7; D call uncertain. The CDR3 has 13 amino acids. V gave up 4 bases and J gave up 0 bases, with 8 bases separating them. Germline lookup yields CDR1 SGHRS and CDR2 YFSETQ. The CDR3 nucleotides read TGCGCCAGCAGCCCCGCTGGCTCCTACGAGCAGTACTTC. This sequence encodes CASSPAGSYEQYF.

The rearrangement uses TRBV29-1 and TRBJ2-1; D is perhaps TRBD2 (6 bases). The CDR3 extends over 13 amino acids. CDR1 is SQVTM, CDR2 ANQGSEA, per germline. V gave up 6 bases and J gave up 2 bases, with 11 bases separating them. DNA for the CDR3: TGCAGCGTACGGGAGCAAACCTACAATGAGCAGTTCTTC. Protein product: CSVREQTYNEQFF.

The V and J genes are TRBV27 and TRBJ2-5; 10 nucleotides align to TRBD1. The junction had 10 bases not matched to a gene; V was cut back by 4 bases and J by 5 bases. Germline loops: CDR1 MNHEY, CDR2 SMNVEV (reference sequence). The CDR3 runs 16 residues. CDR3 in DNA: TGTGCCAGCAGTTACGCCCCGGGACAGGGGAGGGAGACCCAGTACTTC. Protein product: CASSYAPGQGRETQYF.

The CDR3 sequence is CASSITPSGPHGYTF. Here the CDR3 DNA reads TGTGCCAGTAGTATAACCCCCTCAGGCCCCCATGGCTACACCTTC. The V call is TRBV19, the J call TRBJ1-2; D uncertain. The length of the CDR3 is 15 residues. Germline V gene data show CDR1 as LNHDA and CDR2 as SQIVND (reference sequence). With 2 bases removed from V and 6 bases from J, the gap between germline ends came to 16 bases.

This chain connects TRBV5-1 to TRBJ2-7; D may be TRBD1 (6 bases). The CDR3 covers 14 residues. V was shortened by 0 bases and J by 3 bases, with 10 bases between the two germline ends. In germline, CDR1 is SGHRS, CDR2 YFSETQ. CDR3 region: CASSLARGGYEQYF. CDR3 in DNA: TGCGCCAGCAGCTTGGCCCGAGGGGGCTACGAGCAGTACTTC.

The chain carries TRBV5-1 and TRBJ2-1, with D maybe TRBD2 (6 bases). Between the trimmed V and J ends, which lost 1 base and 2 bases, there was a span of 13 bases. The CDR3 consists of 16 residues. The germline gives CDR1 SGHRS, CDR2 YFSETQ. This chain's CDR3 is CASSLWRDPPYNEQFF. Here the CDR3 DNA reads TGCGCCAGCAGCTTGTGGAGGGACCCCCCCTACAATGAGCAGTTCTTC.

The chain joins TRBV15 to TRBJ1-2; D is ambiguous. This CDR3 contains 13 residues. The V gene lost 1 base and the J gene lost 5 bases, with 8 bases spanning the gap. CDR1 is LNHNV, CDR2 YYDKDF, per germline (reference sequence). CDR3 amino acids: CATSRGEGYGYTF. In DNA, the CDR3 is TGTGCCACCAGCAGAGGTGAGGGTTATGGCTACACCTTC.

The rearrangement joins TRBV7-2 to TRBJ1-1, with D maybe TRBD1 (5 bases). The germline V and J ends were trimmed by 0 bases and 2 bases, with 10 bases remaining between them. The CDR3 loop spans 15 amino acids. CDR1 and CDR2 from the germline V gene are SGHTA and FQGNSA. CDR3 residues: CASSLAHQGNTEAFF. CDR3 nucleotide sequence: TGTGCCAGCAGCTTAGCGCATCAGGGCAACACTGAAGCTTTCTTT.

This clone was seen just once. The same CDR3 is also encoded by other DNA sequences in this sample. The chain has TRBV9 and TRBJ2-7; possibly TRBD1 for D (6 bases). CDR1 and CDR2 from the germline V gene are SGDLS and YYNGEE. Deletions cut 0 bases from V and 2 bases from J, with 9 bases between. This CDR3 is built from 14 residues. The CDR3 DNA sequence: TGTGCCAGCAGCGTAGAGGACAGTCCCTACGAGCAGTACTTC. Its protein is CASSVEDSPYEQYF.

The rearrangement joins TRBV19 to TRBJ2-4, with 10 bases aligning to TRBD2. Germline trimming cut 1 base from V and 5 bases from J; bases unmatched to any gene: 8. The CDR3 sequence is 17 residues long. Germline V gene lookup returns CDR1 LNHDA and CDR2 SQIVND (reference sequence). The CDR3 DNA follows: TGTGCCAGTAGTATAGTCAGAGCGGGAGGGCACCAAAACATTCAGTACTTC. It yields the protein CASSIVRAGGHQNIQYF.

This clone was observed a few times. CDR3 amino acids: CALTTGTEAFF. CDR3 in DNA: TGTGCCCTCACCACGGGAACTGAAGCTTTCTTT. This chain connects TRBV30 to TRBJ1-1; D ambiguous. This CDR3 is built from 11 residues. V shed 8 bases and J shed 5 bases, with 12 bases lying between them. CDR1 GTSNPN and CDR2 SVGIG come from the germline V gene (reference sequence).

The rearrangement uses TRBV28 and TRBJ1-1, with 8 bases aligning to TRBD1. Germline CDR1 is MDHEN and CDR2 is SYDVKM. The CDR3 is 14 residues long. Trimming took 5 bases from V and 1 from J; bases not matched to a gene: 3. CDR3 amino acids: CASSAGGENTEAFF. The DNA of the CDR3 is TGTGCCAGCAGTGCAGGGGGCGAGAACACTGAAGCTTTCTTT.

Written as DNA, the CDR3 is TGTGCCCATGCTGGAGGGAGGGGCTACGAGCAGTACTTC. Amino acid sequence: CAHAGGRGYEQYF. The chain has TRBV28 and TRBJ2-7; 7 nucleotides match TRBD2. Germline V gives CDR1 MDHEN, CDR2 SYDVKM. Unmatched junction bases numbered 10, after V lost 11 bases and J lost 3 bases. The CDR3 is 13 residues long.

This chain links TRBV5-6 with TRBJ2-1; D ambiguous. The germline V and J ends were trimmed by 0 bases and 9 bases, with 13 bases remaining between them. The CDR3 has 14 residues. The V gene's germline CDR1 is SGHDT and CDR2 YYEEEE. CDR3 residues: CASSLADRTFEQFF. DNA for the CDR3: TGTGCCAGCAGCTTGGCCGATCGTACTTTTGAGCAGTTCTTC.

V and J are TRBV18 and TRBJ2-1; D could derive from TRBD1 or TRBD2 (8 bases each). CDR3 size: 19 residues. CDR1 KGHSH and CDR2 LQKENI come from the germline V gene. V was pared by 3 bases and J by 8 bases, with 29 bases between. This chain's CDR3 is CASSPRTGKLAGGQDEQFF. CDR3 nucleotide sequence: TGTGCCAGCTCACCTAGGACAGGGAAATTGGCGGGAGGCCAGGATGAGCAGTTCTTC.

The gene calls are TRBV7-9 and TRBJ2-3; unclear D gene. Per the germline V gene, CDR1 is SEHNR and CDR2 is FQNEAQ (reference sequence). The germline V and J ends were trimmed by 1 base and 3 bases, with 11 bases remaining between them. The CDR3 spans 15 residues. This chain's CDR3 is CASSLGPPATDTQYF. CDR3 bases: TGTGCCAGCAGCTTAGGACCCCCAGCAACAGATACGCAGTATTTT.

This CDR3 is CASSLWEGQNGEQYF. The CDR3 bases are TGTGCCAGCAGTTTATGGGAGGGACAGAACGGCGAGCAGTACTTC. The chain couples TRBV28 to TRBJ2-7, with D maybe TRBD1 (7 bases). The CDR3 runs to 15 residues. The germline CDR1 and CDR2 sequences are MDHEN and SYDVKM. Trimming took 0 bases from V and 6 from J, leaving 15 bases between them.

The rearrangement uses TRBV4-3 and TRBJ2-1; tentatively, D is TRBD1 or TRBD2 (6 bases each). V gave up 0 bases and J gave up 3 bases, with 15 bases separating them. This CDR3 has 17 amino acids. The germline V gene encodes CDR1 LGHNA and CDR2 YSLEER. The CDR3 nucleotides are TGCGCCAGCAGCCAAGACCCGGGGGCGGGCCTCTACAATGAGCAGTTCTTC. It translates to CASSQDPGAGLYNEQFF.

This chain links TRBV5-1 with TRBJ2-5, with TRBD2 as a possible D gene (6 bases). Between the trimmed V and J ends, which lost 4 bases and 5 bases, there was a span of 21 bases. This CDR3 comprises 16 residues. The V gene's germline CDR1 is SGHRS and CDR2 YFSETQ. The CDR3 reads CASSRGTEVVGETQYF. The CDR3 nucleotides are TGCGCCAGCAGCCGGGGGACCGAGGTGGTTGGGGAGACCCAGTACTTC.

V usage is TRBV10-3 and J usage is TRBJ2-2, with no clear D. The V gene lost 0 bases and the J gene lost 8 bases, with 7 bases spanning the gap. Germline CDR1 is ENHRY and CDR2 is SYGVKD. The CDR3 is made up of 13 amino acids. DNA for the CDR3: TGTGCCATCAGTGAGTCTTGGTTTGGGGAGCTGTTTTTT. Translating it yields CAISESWFGELFF.

The CDR3 here is CASSHRDRGSYEQYF. The CDR3 bases are TGTGCCAGCAGTCACCGGGACAGGGGATCCTACGAGCAGTACTTC. The chain is built from TRBV2 and TRBJ2-7; 10 bases map to TRBD1. CDR3 size: 15 residues. In germline, CDR1 is SNHLY, CDR2 FYNNEI. With 5 bases clipped from V and 1 base from J, the junction kept 5 bases outside the gene matches.

Notes on this clone: The sample has other DNA sequences that encode this CDR3 too. The gene calls are TRBV28 and TRBJ2-7; perhaps TRBD2 as D (6 bases). The CDR3 is 14 residues long. Trimming cost V 3 bases and J 1 base, with 10 bases left between them. Per the germline V gene, CDR1 is MDHEN and CDR2 is SYDVKM. The CDR3 DNA reads TGTGCCAGCAGTTTTGGCAGCGGGTCCTACGAGCAGTACTTC. As protein: CASSFGSGSYEQYF.

Worth noting for this clone: This sample also contains other DNA sequences that code for the same CDR3. The chain links TRBV27 to TRBJ1-1; tentative D call: TRBD1 (5 bases). The CDR3 is 13 residues long. The V gene lost 3 bases and the J gene lost 4 bases, with 9 bases spanning the gap. Germline assignment: CDR1 MNHEY and CDR2 SMNVEV (reference sequence). CDR3 sequence reads: CASSFTGGTEAFF. The CDR3 bases are TGTGCCAGCAGTTTTACCGGGGGCACTGAAGCTTTCTTT.

To note about this clone: Other DNA sequences within the sample encode an identical CDR3. This chain uses TRBV6-5 with TRBJ2-7, with 8 bases aligning to TRBD1. The CDR3 extends over 14 amino acids. Germline trimming cut 2 bases from V and 6 bases from J; bases unmatched to any gene: 6. Germline CDR1 and CDR2: MNHEY and SVGAGI. DNA for the CDR3: TGTGCCAGCAGTTACGGGCAGGGGGCCGGCGAGCAGTACTTC. As protein: CASSYGQGAGEQYF.